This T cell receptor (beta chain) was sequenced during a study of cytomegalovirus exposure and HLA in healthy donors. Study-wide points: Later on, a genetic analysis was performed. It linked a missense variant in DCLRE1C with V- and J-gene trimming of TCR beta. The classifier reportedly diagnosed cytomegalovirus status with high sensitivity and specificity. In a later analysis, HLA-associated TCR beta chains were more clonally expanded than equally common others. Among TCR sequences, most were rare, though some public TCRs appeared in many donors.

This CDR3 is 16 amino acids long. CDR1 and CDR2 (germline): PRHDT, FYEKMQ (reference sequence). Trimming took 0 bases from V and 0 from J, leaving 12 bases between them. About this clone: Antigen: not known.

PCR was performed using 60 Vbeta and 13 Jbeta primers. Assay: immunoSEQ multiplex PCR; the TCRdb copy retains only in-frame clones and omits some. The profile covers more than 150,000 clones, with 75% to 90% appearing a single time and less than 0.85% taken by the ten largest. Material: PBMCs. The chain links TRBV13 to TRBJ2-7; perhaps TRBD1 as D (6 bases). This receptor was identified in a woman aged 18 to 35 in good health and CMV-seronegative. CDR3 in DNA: TGTGCCAGCAGCTTAGGCCTTGGGACATTCTCCTACGAGCAGTACTTC. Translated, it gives CASSLGLGTFSYEQYF.